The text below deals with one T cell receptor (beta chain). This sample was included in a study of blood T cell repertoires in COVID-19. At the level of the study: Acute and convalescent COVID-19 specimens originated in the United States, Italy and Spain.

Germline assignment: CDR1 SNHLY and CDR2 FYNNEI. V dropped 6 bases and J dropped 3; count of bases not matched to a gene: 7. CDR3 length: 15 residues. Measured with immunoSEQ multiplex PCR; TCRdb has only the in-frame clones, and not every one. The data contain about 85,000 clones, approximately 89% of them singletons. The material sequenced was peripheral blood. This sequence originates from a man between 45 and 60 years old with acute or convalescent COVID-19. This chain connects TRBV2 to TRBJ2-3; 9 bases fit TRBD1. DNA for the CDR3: TGTGCCAGCAGAGCTGACAGGGGGTTTACAGATACGCAGTATTTT. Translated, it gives CASRADRGFTDTQYF.